These T cell receptor beta chains were read from a single sample in a study of long-term antiretroviral therapy in people with HIV. The table came from immunoSEQ multiplex PCR; TCRdb's copy has only in-frame clones and leaves some out. Of about 19,000 clones listed, approximately 79% were seen once; the top ten hold under 6.5%. The sequences come from unsorted PBMCs, collected at the start of antiretroviral therapy, before treatment. The origin of the receptors is a man aged 18 to 29 with HIV. Both conserved end residues are part of each CDR3. A D gene is named only where the DNA matches it firmly. Clone size is given for some rows only: seen once, a few or many times, or a class if the clone is expanded.

v_call: TRBV2; d_call: TRBD2; clone_size: -; j_call: TRBJ2-2; cdr3_aa: CASSHNLAGGELFF; cdr3_nt: TGTGCCAGCAGTCATAACCTAGCGGGCGGGGAGCTGTTTTTT
v_call: TRBV5-1; d_call: -; clone_size: -; j_call: TRBJ1-1; cdr3_aa: CASRDGVNTEAFF; cdr3_nt: TGCGCCAGCAGGGATGGAGTGAACACTGAAGCTTTCTTT
v_call: TRBV7-9; d_call: TRBD2; clone_size: -; j_call: TRBJ2-3; cdr3_aa: CASSSRLAGGSDTQYF; cdr3_nt: TGTGCCAGCAGCTCGAGACTAGCGGGAGGGTCAGATACGCAGTATTTT
v_call: TRBV15; d_call: -; clone_size: -; j_call: TRBJ2-7; cdr3_aa: CATGRTPGDYEQYF; cdr3_nt: TGTGCCACCGGGCGTACACCGGGGGACTACGAGCAGTACTTC
v_call: TRBV5-6; d_call: TRBD1; clone_size: -; j_call: TRBJ2-3; cdr3_aa: CASSLYTGVSVINFTQYF; cdr3_nt: TGTGCCAGCAGCTTGTATACAGGGGTTTCGGTGATTAACTTTACGCAGTATTTT
v_call: TRBV28; d_call: -; clone_size: -; j_call: TRBJ1-4; cdr3_aa: CASSIIGTIFPGGEKLFF; cdr3_nt: TGTGCCAGCAGCATAATTGGAACCATCTTTCCGGGTGGTGAAAAACTGTTTTTT
v_call: TRBV19; d_call: TRBD2; clone_size: once; j_call: TRBJ2-1; cdr3_aa: CASSIDPTSGGQFF; cdr3_nt: TGTGCCAGTAGTATAGACCCGACTAGCGGGGGGCAGTTCTTC
v_call: TRBV6-1; d_call: TRBD1; clone_size: -; j_call: TRBJ1-4; cdr3_aa: CASSDGTGFEKLFF; cdr3_nt: TGTGCCAGCAGTGATGGGACAGGCTTCGAAAAACTGTTTTTT
v_call: TRBV7-2; d_call: -; clone_size: -; j_call: TRBJ2-1; cdr3_aa: CASSLGDSSYNEQFF; cdr3_nt: TGTGCCAGCAGCTTGGGGGATAGCTCCTACAATGAGCAGTTCTTC
v_call: TRBV5-8; d_call: TRBD1; clone_size: few; j_call: TRBJ1-5; cdr3_aa: CASSLAGQGNQPQHF; cdr3_nt: TGTGCCAGCAGCCTGGCGGGACAGGGCAATCAGCCCCAGCATTTT
v_call: TRBV19; d_call: -; clone_size: -; j_call: TRBJ2-3; cdr3_aa: CASSLQGTDTQYF; cdr3_nt: TGTGCCAGTAGCCTACAGGGCACAGATACGCAGTATTTT
v_call: TRBV19; d_call: TRBD2; clone_size: -; j_call: TRBJ2-1; cdr3_aa: CASSIELAGAREQFF; cdr3_nt: TGTGCCAGTAGTATCGAACTAGCGGGAGCGAGGGAGCAGTTCTTC
v_call: TRBV19; d_call: -; clone_size: -; j_call: TRBJ1-4; cdr3_aa: CATTFFAGEKLFF; cdr3_nt: TGTGCCACCACGTTCTTCGCTGGCGAAAAACTGTTTTTT
v_call: TRBV5-4; d_call: TRBD2; clone_size: -; j_call: TRBJ2-7; cdr3_aa: CASSQTGLRTYEQYF; cdr3_nt: TGTGCCAGCAGCCAAACGGGACTAAGAACCTACGAGCAGTACTTC
v_call: TRBV29-1; d_call: -; clone_size: -; j_call: TRBJ2-2; cdr3_aa: CSVEDGELFF; cdr3_nt: TGCAGCGTTGAGGACGGGGAGCTGTTTTTT
v_call: TRBV9; d_call: -; clone_size: -; j_call: TRBJ2-5; cdr3_aa: CASSVAANGRTQYF; cdr3_nt: TGTGCCAGCAGCGTAGCAGCCAATGGAAGGACCCAGTACTTC
v_call: TRBV9; d_call: -; clone_size: few; j_call: TRBJ2-1; cdr3_aa: CASSVGGANNEQFF; cdr3_nt: TGTGCCAGCAGCGTAGGCGGGGCTAACAATGAGCAGTTCTTC
v_call: TRBV28; d_call: -; clone_size: -; j_call: TRBJ1-4; cdr3_aa: CASSLGTVGEKLFF; cdr3_nt: TGTGCCAGCAGTCTCGGGACGGTGGGTGAAAAACTGTTTTTT
v_call: TRBV27; d_call: -; clone_size: -; j_call: TRBJ2-1; cdr3_aa: CASTHGTAGNEQFF; cdr3_nt: TGTGCCAGCACCCACGGGACAGCGGGAAATGAGCAGTTCTTC
v_call: TRBV18; d_call: -; clone_size: -; j_call: TRBJ2-5; cdr3_aa: CASSPSRETQYF; cdr3_nt: TGTGCCAGCTCACCCAGTCGAGAGACCCAGTACTTC
v_call: TRBV18; d_call: -; clone_size: -; j_call: TRBJ1-1; cdr3_aa: CASSPVGVQNTEAFF; cdr3_nt: TGTGCCAGCTCACCAGTAGGGGTCCAGAACACTGAAGCTTTCTTT
v_call: TRBV7-8; d_call: TRBD2; clone_size: -; j_call: TRBJ2-2; cdr3_aa: CASSLGASGTSGFNTGELFF; cdr3_nt: TGTGCCAGCAGCTTAGGCGCATCCGGGACTAGCGGATTTAACACCGGGGAGCTGTTTTTT
v_call: TRBV2; d_call: -; clone_size: -; j_call: TRBJ2-2; cdr3_aa: CASSRTRPGELFF; cdr3_nt: TGTGCCAGCAGCCGAACTAGGCCCGGGGAGCTGTTTTTT
v_call: TRBV7-9; d_call: -; clone_size: -; j_call: TRBJ2-2; cdr3_aa: CASSLGQGTTGELFF; cdr3_nt: TGTGCCAGCAGCTTAGGGCAGGGGACCACCGGGGAGCTGTTTTTT
v_call: TRBV27; d_call: -; clone_size: -; j_call: TRBJ2-7; cdr3_aa: CASSLTRVSEQYF; cdr3_nt: TGTGCCAGCAGTTTGACACGGGTCTCCGAGCAGTACTTC
v_call: TRBV19; d_call: TRBD1; clone_size: -; j_call: TRBJ1-3; cdr3_aa: CASSIVQGAKPSTIYF; cdr3_nt: TGTGCCAGTAGTATTGTACAGGGGGCGAAGCCTAGCACCATATATTTT
v_call: TRBV4-3; d_call: -; clone_size: -; j_call: TRBJ1-1; cdr3_aa: CASSQDLGQNTEAFF; cdr3_nt: TGCGCCAGCAGCCAAGATTTGGGGCAGAACACTGAAGCTTTCTTT
v_call: TRBV19; d_call: -; clone_size: -; j_call: TRBJ2-7; cdr3_aa: CASSRGADEQYF; cdr3_nt: TGTGCCAGTAGTCGGGGGGCGGACGAGCAGTACTTC
v_call: TRBV28; d_call: -; clone_size: -; j_call: TRBJ1-2; cdr3_aa: CASSFPGVVYTF; cdr3_nt: TGTGCCAGCAGTTTCCCAGGGGTCGTCTACACCTTC
v_call: TRBV13; d_call: -; clone_size: -; j_call: TRBJ2-7; cdr3_aa: CASSSSHLYEEYF; cdr3_nt: TGTGCCAGCAGCTCCTCACACCTCTACGAGGAGTACTTC
v_call: TRBV7-9; d_call: -; clone_size: -; j_call: TRBJ1-1; cdr3_aa: CASSGGMNTEAFF; cdr3_nt: TGTGCCAGCAGCGGGGGGATGAACACTGAAGCTTTCTTT
v_call: TRBV6-6; d_call: -; clone_size: -; j_call: TRBJ2-7; cdr3_aa: CASRGGGGSYEQYF; cdr3_nt: TGTGCCAGCAGAGGGGGAGGGGGGTCCTACGAGCAGTACTTC
v_call: TRBV5-6; d_call: -; clone_size: -; j_call: TRBJ2-3; cdr3_aa: CASSLDPGTDTQYF; cdr3_nt: TGTGCCAGCAGCTTGGACCCGGGGACAGATACGCAGTATTTT
v_call: TRBV25-1; d_call: -; clone_size: -; j_call: TRBJ1-2; cdr3_aa: CASRKAGSNYGYTF; cdr3_nt: TGTGCCAGCAGAAAGGCGGGGTCTAACTATGGCTACACCTTC
v_call: TRBV28; d_call: TRBD2; clone_size: -; j_call: TRBJ2-5; cdr3_aa: CASSSSGRETQYF; cdr3_nt: TGTGCCAGCAGTTCAAGCGGGAGAGAGACCCAGTACTTC
v_call: TRBV4-2; d_call: -; clone_size: -; j_call: TRBJ2-7; cdr3_aa: CASSQVGQTYEQYF; cdr3_nt: TGTGCCAGCAGCCAAGTAGGACAGACCTACGAGCAGTACTTC
v_call: TRBV15; d_call: -; clone_size: large; j_call: TRBJ1-3; cdr3_aa: CATSREMGAGNTIYF; cdr3_nt: TGTGCCACCAGCAGAGAAATGGGGGCTGGAAACACCATATATTTT
v_call: TRBV7-9; d_call: -; clone_size: medium-sized; j_call: TRBJ2-7; cdr3_aa: CASSLETNQEGEQYF; cdr3_nt: TGTGCCAGCAGCTTGGAGACTAATCAGGAAGGCGAGCAGTACTTC
v_call: TRBV19; d_call: -; clone_size: once; j_call: TRBJ2-3; cdr3_aa: CASSALADSTDTQYF; cdr3_nt: TGTGCCAGCTCCGCCCTGGCTGACAGCACAGATACGCAGTATTTT
v_call: TRBV27; d_call: -; clone_size: -; j_call: TRBJ2-2; cdr3_aa: CASSLSRGGELFF; cdr3_nt: TGTGCCAGCAGTTTATCGAGGGGCGGGGAGCTGTTTTTT
v_call: TRBV4-3; d_call: -; clone_size: -; j_call: TRBJ1-2; cdr3_aa: CASSRSIPANYGYTF; cdr3_nt: TGCGCCAGCAGCCGATCGATTCCAGCTAACTATGGCTACACCTTC
v_call: TRBV29-1; d_call: -; clone_size: -; j_call: TRBJ2-2; cdr3_aa: CSVESAGNTGELFF; cdr3_nt: TGCAGCGTTGAATCCGCGGGTAACACCGGGGAGCTGTTTTTT
v_call: TRBV4-3; d_call: -; clone_size: -; j_call: TRBJ2-1; cdr3_aa: CASSQDWSTSGGSNEQFF; cdr3_nt: TGCGCCAGCAGCCAAGATTGGAGTACGTCGGGGGGCTCGAATGAGCAGTTCTTC
v_call: TRBV28; d_call: -; clone_size: -; j_call: TRBJ2-3; cdr3_aa: CASSLELTSNTDTQYF; cdr3_nt: TGTGCCAGCAGTTTAGAGCTGACCTCTAACACAGATACGCAGTATTTT
v_call: TRBV5-1; d_call: TRBD2; clone_size: -; j_call: TRBJ2-7; cdr3_aa: CASSSGTSGTYEQYF; cdr3_nt: TGCGCCAGCAGCTCGGGGACTAGCGGAACCTACGAGCAGTACTTC
v_call: TRBV4-3; d_call: -; clone_size: -; j_call: TRBJ2-3; cdr3_aa: CASSQDVLEADTQYF; cdr3_nt: TGCGCCAGCAGCCAAGATGTACTAGAGGCAGATACGCAGTATTTT
v_call: TRBV7-9; d_call: TRBD2; clone_size: -; j_call: TRBJ2-5; cdr3_aa: CASSSPRLAGETQYF; cdr3_nt: TGTGCCAGCAGCTCCCCGAGACTAGCGGGGGAGACCCAGTACTTC
v_call: TRBV7-9; d_call: -; clone_size: once; j_call: TRBJ2-1; cdr3_aa: CASSLALKGIHEQFF; cdr3_nt: TGTGCCAGCAGCTTAGCTCTCAAGGGAATTCATGAGCAGTTCTTC
v_call: TRBV27; d_call: TRBD2; clone_size: -; j_call: TRBJ2-2; cdr3_aa: CASSPGLAGVTGELFF; cdr3_nt: TGTGCCAGCAGTCCGGGACTAGCGGGAGTCACCGGGGAGCTGTTTTTT
v_call: TRBV6-5; d_call: -; clone_size: -; j_call: TRBJ2-1; cdr3_aa: CASSFAYEQFF; cdr3_nt: TGTGCCAGCAGTTTTGCATATGAGCAGTTCTTC
v_call: TRBV29-1; d_call: -; clone_size: -; j_call: TRBJ2-1; cdr3_aa: CSVEAGDRSSYNEQFF; cdr3_nt: TGCAGCGTTGAAGCCGGAGACAGGAGCTCCTACAATGAGCAGTTCTTC
v_call: TRBV5-6; d_call: -; clone_size: -; j_call: TRBJ2-7; cdr3_aa: CASSFGTHEQYF; cdr3_nt: TGTGCCAGCAGCTTTGGGACCCACGAGCAGTACTTC
v_call: TRBV9; d_call: TRBD2; clone_size: -; j_call: TRBJ2-7; cdr3_aa: CASSVGGRAYEQYF; cdr3_nt: TGTGCCAGCAGCGTAGGCGGGAGGGCCTACGAGCAGTACTTC
v_call: TRBV7-8; d_call: -; clone_size: -; j_call: TRBJ2-7; cdr3_aa: CASSFIQGYEQYF; cdr3_nt: TGTGCCAGCAGCTTCATTCAGGGGTACGAGCAGTACTTC
v_call: TRBV28; d_call: TRBD1; clone_size: -; j_call: TRBJ1-1; cdr3_aa: CASSFPDREGNVWTEAFF; cdr3_nt: TGTGCCAGCAGTTTCCCGGACAGGGAGGGTAACGTATGGACTGAAGCTTTCTTT
v_call: TRBV4-2; d_call: TRBD2; clone_size: -; j_call: TRBJ2-7; cdr3_aa: CASSQTETSGSYEQYF; cdr3_nt: TGTGCCAGCAGCCAAACTGAGACTAGCGGGAGTTACGAGCAGTACTTC
v_call: TRBV7-2; d_call: -; clone_size: -; j_call: TRBJ1-5; cdr3_aa: CASSLVTGQSQPQHF; cdr3_nt: TGTGCCAGCAGCTTAGTTACAGGGCAGAGTCAGCCCCAGCATTTT
v_call: TRBV7-2; d_call: -; clone_size: -; j_call: TRBJ1-1; cdr3_aa: CASSSPQMNTEAFF; cdr3_nt: TGTGCCAGCAGCTCCCCACAAATGAACACTGAAGCTTTCTTT
v_call: TRBV28; d_call: -; clone_size: -; j_call: TRBJ1-3; cdr3_aa: CASSFVGNTIYF; cdr3_nt: TGTGCCAGCAGTTTCGTAGGAAACACCATATATTTT